The clone carrying this T cell receptor (beta chain) was seen ten or more times. The sample is drawn from a study of low-dose radiotherapy and immunotherapy resistance in tumors. Study overall: Individuals in Cohort 2 had 1 Gy per fraction every two weeks, adding up to 13 Gy over 26 weeks. Starting cycle 1 day 1, oral aspirin 300 mg was given daily for four cycles.

Indicated time point: after trial treatment. As for treatment: LDRT plus nivolumab, ipilimumab, low-dose cyclophosphamide and aspirin (RACIN trial). All eligible patients presented with advanced solid tumors that contained no tumor-infiltrating lymphocytes. V lost 0 bases, J lost 9 bases, and 12 bases lay in between. CDR3 length equals 13 residues. The germline gives CDR1 DFQATT, CDR2 SNEGSKA (reference sequence). Primers used for first-strand cDNA, a TRAV- and TRBV-specific set, covered both alpha and beta chains. For amplifying TCRs, the PCR ran for around 20 cycles with Phusion, which was used together with a constant-region primer and the adapter on the V primers. TCRdb reprocessed the reads via MiXCR and lists one record per CDR3 protein. The table shows some 38,000 distinct CDR3 sequences, with 20% to 25% occurring only once.

The sample in question was PBMCs, obtained after low-dose radiotherapy plus immunotherapy. The gene calls are TRBV20-1 and TRBJ2-1; TRBD2 is a possible D gene (5 bases). The source is a female donor with ovarian cancer. The CDR3 here is CSARDRGLSEQFF. CDR3 nucleotide sequence: TGCAGTGCTAGAGATCGAGGGCTTAGTGAGCAGTTCTTC.